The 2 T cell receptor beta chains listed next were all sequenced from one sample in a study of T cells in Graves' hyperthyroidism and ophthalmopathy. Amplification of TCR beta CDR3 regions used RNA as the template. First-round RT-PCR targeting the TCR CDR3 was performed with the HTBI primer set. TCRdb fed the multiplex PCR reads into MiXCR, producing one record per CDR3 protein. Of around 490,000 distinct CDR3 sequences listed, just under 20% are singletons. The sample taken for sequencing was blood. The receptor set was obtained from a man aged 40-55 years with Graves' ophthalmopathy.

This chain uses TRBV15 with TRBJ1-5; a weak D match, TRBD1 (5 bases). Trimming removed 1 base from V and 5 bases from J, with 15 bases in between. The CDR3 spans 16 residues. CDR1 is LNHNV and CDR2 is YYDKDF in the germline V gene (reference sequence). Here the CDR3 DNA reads TGTGCCACCAGCAGAGTAGTTTTCCGGGGGGATCAGCCCCAGCATTTT. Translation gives CATSRVVFRGDQPQHF.

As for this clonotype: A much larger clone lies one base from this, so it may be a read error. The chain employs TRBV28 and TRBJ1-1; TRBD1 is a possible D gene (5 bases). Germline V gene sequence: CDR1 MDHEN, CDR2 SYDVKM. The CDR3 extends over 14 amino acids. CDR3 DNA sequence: TGTGCCGGCAGTTTATCCTGGGGGAGGACTGAAGCTTTCTTT. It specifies CAGSLSWGRTEAFF.